A single sample gave rise to the 24 T cell receptor beta chains below, sequenced in a study of CD8+CD57+ T cells in acquired aplastic anemia listed by TCRdb under 2018. Sequenced on an Illumina HiSeq 2000. Profiling of TCR beta VDJ combinations and CDR3 sequences used genomic DNA as the template. TCRdb reworked the public reads: Q25 trimming with fastp, MiXCR clone assembly, productive beta chains retained. All rows with the same CDR3 protein become a single entry with the most common DNA and genes. The sample contains around 250,000 distinct CDR3 sequences, 45% to 70% of them found a single time. The top ten constitute roughly 8% of the sample. The specimen sequenced was sorted CD4+, CD8+, or CD8+CD57+ T cells (not recorded which) from PBMCs. The receptors originated from a human donor with severe aplastic anemia or a healthy control (not recorded which).

This clonotype was seen at least ten times. The chain links TRBV6-5 to TRBJ2-2; D not certain. The CDR3 covers 15 residues. Trimming left V 2 bases short and J 6 bases short, with 13 bases between. CDR1 and CDR2 (germline): MNHEY, SVGAGI. This CDR3 is CASSYTFQVAGELFF. CDR3 DNA: TGTGCCAGCAGTTACACCTTCCAGGTAGCCGGGGAGCTGTTTTTT.

This chain connects TRBV20-1 to TRBJ1-2, with 9 bases fitting TRBD1. This CDR3 region has 13 residues. Germline loops: CDR1 DFQATT, CDR2 SNEGSKA (reference sequence). J was trimmed by 5 bases and V by 1 base; bases with no gene match: 2. CDR3 protein: CSARVTGGYGYTF. CDR3 nucleotides: TGCAGTGCTAGAGTGACAGGGGGTTATGGCTACACCTTC.

The J gene is TRBJ2-5, the V gene TRBV20-1, with a tentative D call TRBD1 (5 bases). The V end was cut by 0 bases, the J end by 11 bases, with 13 bases between. In germline, CDR1 is DFQATT, CDR2 SNEGSKA (reference sequence). The CDR3 runs 12 residues. CDR3 DNA sequence: TGCAGTGCTAGAGAGTTGTCAGGGATACAGTACTTC. This encodes CSARELSGIQYF.

This clonotype was observed many times. This sequence joins TRBV14 and TRBJ2-7, with D perhaps TRBD2 (5 bases). The CDR3 extends over 14 amino acids. V was clipped by 0 bases and J by 2 bases, with 8 bases between them. CDR1 SGHDN and CDR2 FVKESK come from the germline V gene. The CDR3 is CASSQDRGTYEQYF. CDR3 bases: TGTGCCAGCAGCCAAGATCGGGGTACCTACGAGCAGTACTTC. The whole variable domain, filled in from reference TRBV14 and TRBJ2-7, reads EAGVTQFPSHSVIEKGQTVTLRCDPISGHDNLYWYRRVMGKEIKFLLHFVKESKQDESGMPNNRFLAERTGGTYSTLKVQPAELEDSGVYFCASSQDRGTYEQYFGPGTRLTVT.

This clonotype was observed a handful of times. This chain links TRBV12-3 or TRBV12-4 with TRBJ1-2, with D possibly matching TRBD1 (5 bases). The V end was cut by 1 base, the J end by 4 bases, with 10 bases between. The CDR3 spans 14 residues. In DNA, the CDR3 is TGTGCCAGCAGTTTAGGCCCAGGGTTCTATGGCTACACCTTC. As protein: CASSLGPGFYGYTF.

As to this clonotype: One end of the junction is discordant with germline, which a read error may explain. V is TRBV11-2 and J is TRBJ1-1; D is unclear. The CDR3 runs to 14 residues. Germline V CDR1 and CDR2: SGHAT, FQNNGV. CDR3: CASSLDHRGTEAFF. The CDR3 DNA reads TGCGCCAGCAGCCTAGACCACCGAGGGACTGAAGCTTTCTTT.

On this clonotype itself: In this CDR3 the conserved last residue, phenylalanine or tryptophan, is missing, so a read error is likely. Because the CDR3's place on the DNA is in doubt, the DNA is left out and the CDR3 is given as listed by TCRdb. This chain links TRBV5-8 with TRBJ2-5; TRBD2 is taken as the D call from the table, unchecked against the DNA. CDR1 is SGHTS and CDR2 is YDEGEE in the germline V gene. Including both end residues, the CDR3 is 11 amino acids long. CDR3 amino acids: CASSRILGRTS.

The gene calls are TRBV7-9 and TRBJ1-1; D unclear. V dropped 6 bases and J dropped 1 base, with 9 bases sitting between them. Germline V gene data show CDR1 as SEHNR and CDR2 as FQNEAQ (reference sequence). The CDR3 length is 13 residues. The CDR3 region is CASSVGANTEAFF. Written as DNA, the CDR3 is TGTGCCAGCAGTGTGGGTGCGAACACTGAAGCTTTCTTT.

This chain uses TRBV7-2 with TRBJ2-7; D is undetermined. The CDR3 totals 13 residues. In germline, CDR1 is SGHTA, CDR2 FQGNSA. Between the trimmed V and J ends, which lost 3 bases and 4 bases, there was a span of 10 bases. CDR3 DNA sequence: TGTGCCAGCAGCTTTCCACGTTTGTACGAGCAGTACTTC. Translation gives CASSFPRLYEQYF.

The chain has TRBV2 and TRBJ1-2, with D possibly TRBD1 on 6 matching bases. The CDR3 loop spans 12 amino acids. Germline V gene data show CDR1 as SNHLY and CDR2 as FYNNEI. The germline V and J ends were trimmed by 9 bases and 12 bases, with 20 bases remaining between them. For the CDR3, the DNA is TGTGCCAGTGTGTGGGGGGCTCGTGGAAACACCTTC. This codes for CASVWGARGNTF.

CDR3 region: CSARVLSSGRFGEQYF. The CDR3 coding sequence is TGCAGTGCTAGAGTCCTCTCTAGCGGGAGATTTGGCGAGCAGTACTTC. J is TRBJ2-7 and V is TRBV20-1; 10 bases are shared with TRBD2. Germline V gives CDR1 DFQATT, CDR2 SNEGSKA (reference sequence). The CDR3 runs 16 residues. The ends lost 1 base at V and 6 bases at J; junction bases unmatched: 12.

The V and J genes are TRBV6-2 or TRBV6-3 and TRBJ1-6; 9 bases are a match to TRBD1. CDR1 and CDR2 (germline): MNHEY, SVGEGT. There are 15 residues in the CDR3. V was clipped by 5 bases and J by 7 bases; unmatched bases: 6. CDR3: CASSELQGANSPLHF. In DNA, the CDR3 is TGTGCCAGCAGTGAGCTACAGGGGGCGAATTCACCCCTCCACTTT.

The chain couples TRBV25-1 to TRBJ2-5; D unclear. The CDR3 is 16 amino acids. V shed 4 bases and J shed 2 bases, with 17 bases lying between them. Germline V gene sequence: CDR1 MGHDK, CDR2 SYGVNS. CDR3 sequence (DNA): TGTGCCAGCAGTGCTAGTAGTTGGCAGACTCAAGAGACCCAGTACTTC. It specifies CASSASSWQTQETQYF.

The chain combines TRBV12-3 or TRBV12-4 with TRBJ2-6; no clear D gene. The ends were cut back, 6 bases at V and 1 base at J, with 7 bases in the middle. The CDR3 covers 14 residues. The DNA of the CDR3 is TGTGCCAGCAGCTTCTATTCTGGGGCCAACGTCCTGACTTTC. Its protein is CASSFYSGANVLTF.

The rearrangement uses TRBV25-1 and TRBJ2-7, with D possibly being TRBD1 (6 bases). Deletions cut 4 bases from V and 0 bases from J, with 13 bases between. The germline CDR1 and CDR2 sequences are MGHDK and SYGVNS. The CDR3 extends over 15 amino acids. In DNA, the CDR3 is TGTGCCAGCAGTGGGGGGAACAGGGACTCCTACGAGCAGTACTTC. Its translation is CASSGGNRDSYEQYF.

V usage is TRBV20-1 and J usage is TRBJ1-5; TRBD1 might be the D (6 bases). This CDR3 spans 13 amino acids. Germline values: CDR1 DFQATT, CDR2 SNEGSKA (reference sequence). Trimming removed 1 base from V and 5 bases from J, with 9 bases in between. The CDR3 nucleotides are TGCAGTGCTAGAGGACAGGCTGATCAGCCCCAGCATTTT. Its protein product is CSARGQADQPQHF.

This chain joins TRBV7-9 and TRBJ1-4, with D possibly TRBD1 on 6 matching bases. V was clipped by 2 bases and J by 8 bases, with 21 bases between them. CDR3 length equals 17 residues. CDR1 is SEHNR, CDR2 FQNEAQ, per germline (reference sequence). The DNA of the CDR3 is TGTGCCAGCAGCTTAAAGGGAGGTGTGGAGACAGGAGAAAAACTGTTTTTT. Amino acid sequence: CASSLKGGVETGEKLFF.

Comments on this clonotype: This may arise from a read error, as a much more abundant clone is one base away. This sequence joins TRBV27 and TRBJ2-7; D might be TRBD1 (6 bases). The CDR3 has 13 residues. The germline gives CDR1 MNHEY, CDR2 SMNVEV (reference sequence). CDR3 protein: CASRQTGTYDQYF. In nucleotides, the CDR3 is TGTGCCAGCAGACAAACAGGGACCTACGATCAGTACTTC.

The genes are TRBV9 and TRBJ2-3; D ambiguous. Trimming pared 0 bases from V and 2 bases from J, leaving 4 bases between. The CDR3 has 13 amino acids. The germline gives CDR1 SGDLS, CDR2 YYNGEE. This CDR3 reads CASSVVNTDTQYF. The CDR3 DNA reads TGTGCCAGCAGCGTAGTTAACACAGATACGCAGTATTTT. The whole variable domain, remainder taken from reference TRBV9 and TRBJ2-3, is DSGVTQTPKHLITATGQRVTLRCSPRSGDLSVYWYQQSLDQGLQFLIQYYNGEERAKGNILERFSAQQFPDLHSELNLSSLELGDSALYFCASSVVNTDTQYFGPGTRLTVL.

The chain recombines TRBV29-1 with TRBJ2-7; 11 positions agree with TRBD2. V lost 3 bases and J lost 4; bases outside the gene matches: 8. There are 15 residues in the CDR3. Germline V gene sequence: CDR1 SQVTM, CDR2 ANQGSEA. The CDR3 DNA reads TGCAGCGTTGACGGTCTAGCGGGAGGCGGGTACGAGCAGTACTTC. Translated: CSVDGLAGGGYEQYF.

This clonotype was found many times. The chain is built from TRBV7-2 and TRBJ1-2, with 7 bases that match TRBD1. The V gene end was trimmed by 5 bases and the J gene end by 8 bases; junction bases not matched to a gene: 14. This CDR3 spans 15 amino acids. Germline values: CDR1 SGHTA, CDR2 FQGNSA. This chain's CDR3 is CASSPGQPRQGGYTF. The CDR3 DNA follows: TGTGCCAGCAGCCCAGGACAGCCCAGACAGGGCGGCTACACCTTC.

J is TRBJ2-1 and V is TRBV10-3; 7 bases are shared with TRBD2. The V and J ends lost 0 bases and 5 bases, in that order; junction bases with no gene match: 7. The CDR3 loop spans 16 amino acids. Germline V CDR1 and CDR2: ENHRY, SYGVKD. DNA of the CDR3: TGTGCCATCAGTGAGTCCACGAGCGGGACCAACAATGAGCAGTTCTTC. Amino acid sequence: CAISESTSGTNNEQFF.

Comment on this clonotype: At one of its ends the junction is not consistent with the germline gene, which may arise from a read error. This rearrangement joins TRBV11-3 to TRBJ1-1; 7 bases are shared with TRBD1. The V gene's germline CDR1 is SGHNT and CDR2 YENEEA. This CDR3 is built from 16 residues. The CDR3 loop reads CASSLDIGATGSSAFF. Here the CDR3 DNA reads TGTGCCAGCAGCTTAGATATCGGGGCGACAGGGTCGTCAGCTTTCTTC.

The J gene is TRBJ2-2, the V gene TRBV24-1, with TRBD1 identical over 7 bases. The germline V gene encodes CDR1 KGHDR and CDR2 SFDVKD. The CDR3 covers 18 residues. V lost 2 bases and J lost 3; bases outside the gene matches: 11. CDR3 residues: CATSDYQGVPRDTGELFF. The CDR3, as DNA: TGTGCCACCAGTGATTATCAGGGGGTACCAAGGGACACCGGGGAGCTGTTTTTT.